Following are 31 T cell receptor beta chains from one sample sequenced in a study of cytomegalovirus exposure and HLA in healthy donors. PCR was performed using 60 Vbeta and 13 Jbeta primers. The method was immunoSEQ multiplex PCR; TCRdb's version includes in-frame clones alone and lacks a portion of them. Here the sample spans 150,000 to 200,000 clones, 80% to 90% being singletons. The sequenced sample consisted of PBMCs. The receptors originated from a young woman in good health and CMV-seronegative.

The rearrangement links TRBV4-1 to TRBJ2-2, with 7 bases lining up with TRBD2. The CDR3 totals 17 residues. V was pared by 0 bases and J by 4 bases, with 8 bases of the junction left unmatched. Germline values: CDR1 MGHRA, CDR2 YSYEKL. The CDR3 coding sequence is TGCGCCAGCAGCCAAGATAAGCGGGACCTGAGCACCGGGGAGCTGTTTTTT. Its protein product is CASSQDKRDLSTGELFF.

This clone was seen once. V and J are TRBV19 and TRBJ1-1; possible D gene TRBD1, 5 bases. CDR3 length: 12 amino acids. Trimming took 8 bases from V and 4 from J, leaving 11 bases between them. Germline CDR1 reads LNHDA; CDR2 reads SQIVND (reference sequence). As DNA, the CDR3 is TGTGCCAGTGCGGGGGAGGGCACTGAAGCTTTCTTT. Amino acids: CASAGEGTEAFF. The variable domain in full, completed from reference TRBV19 and TRBJ1-1, reads DGGITQSPKYLFRKEGQNVTLSCEQNLNHDAMYWYRQDPGQGLRLIYYSQIVNDFQKGDIAEGYSVSREKKESFPLTVTSAQKNPTAFYLCASAGEGTEAFFGQGTRLTVV.

This clone appeared once. At one end the junction does not follow the germline gene, possibly because of a read error. This chain links TRBV4-2 with TRBJ2-7, with D tentatively TRBD1 (6 bases). CDR3 size: 16 residues. From germline, CDR1 is LGHNA and CDR2 YNFKEQ. CDR3 nucleotide sequence: TGTGCCAGCAGCCAAGAGGCGCGGACAGATTCCTACGAGCAGCACTTC. Protein product: CASSQEARTDSYEQHF.

This chain connects TRBV10-3 to TRBJ2-1; 9 nucleotides align to TRBD2. The CDR3 is made up of 16 amino acids. V gave up 2 bases and J gave up 1 base; unmatched junction bases: 3. Germline V gives CDR1 ENHRY, CDR2 SYGVKD. The CDR3 DNA sequence: TGTGCCATCAGTGAGACGCGGGGGGGATCCTACAATGAGCAGTTCTTC. Translation gives CAISETRGGSYNEQFF.

This chain joins TRBV28 and TRBJ2-7; D is possibly TRBD2 (6 bases). The V gene's germline CDR1 is MDHEN and CDR2 SYDVKM. This CDR3 spans 14 amino acids. Trimming shortened V by 8 bases and J by 3 bases, and 17 bases separated the two germline ends. The CDR3, as DNA: TGTGCCAGCTCGTCTTGGGGGGTGATCTACGAGCAGTACTTC. Its translation: CASSSWGVIYEQYF.

The chain recombines TRBV10-2 with TRBJ2-7; 15 nucleotides align to TRBD2. Losses at the gene ends were 6 bases for V and 7 bases for J; bases not matched to a gene: 13. Germline CDR1 reads WSHSY; CDR2 reads SAAADI. The CDR3 runs 17 residues. The CDR3: CASSGTSGRRLLREQYF. The CDR3, as DNA: TGCGCCAGCAGCGGGACTAGCGGGAGGAGACTGTTGAGGGAGCAGTACTTC.

The chain employs TRBV7-9 and TRBJ2-5; D is perhaps TRBD1 (6 bases). Trimming took off 3 bases at V and 6 bases at J, with 14 bases between the two ends. This CDR3 is built from 14 residues. The V gene's germline CDR1 is SEHNR and CDR2 FQNEAQ (reference sequence). The CDR3 protein is CASSLDRGVKTQYF. The CDR3 DNA reads TGTGCCAGCAGCTTGGACAGAGGCGTGAAGACCCAGTACTTC.

This clone appeared a single time. V and J are TRBV25-1 and TRBJ2-4; D might be TRBD2 (7 bases). V dropped 3 bases and J dropped 7 bases, with 16 bases sitting between them. Germline V gene lookup returns CDR1 MGHDK and CDR2 SYGVNS. The CDR3 runs to 15 residues. In DNA form, the CDR3 reads TGTGCCAGCAGTGATACGTACAGGGAGGGGAACATTCAGTACTTC. It codes for CASSDTYREGNIQYF. The variable domain in full, completed from reference TRBV25-1 and TRBJ2-4, reads EADIYQTPRYLVIGTGKKITLECSQTMGHDKMYWYQQDPGMELHLIHYSYGVNSTEKGDLSSESTVSRIRTEHFPLTLESARPSHTSQYLCASSDTYREGNIQYFGAGTRLSVL.

This clone showed up just once. The chain has TRBV9 and TRBJ2-3; 8 nucleotides match TRBD2. V was clipped by 0 bases and J by 5 bases; unmatched bases: 8. CDR1 SGDLS and CDR2 YYNGEE come from the germline V gene. The CDR3 is 16 residues long. The CDR3 spells CASSVDGRDGEDTQYF. CDR3 DNA: TGTGCCAGCAGCGTAGACGGGAGGGATGGGGAAGATACGCAGTATTTT. The full variable domain, with the rest looked up from reference TRBV9 and TRBJ2-3, is DSGVTQTPKHLITATGQRVTLRCSPRSGDLSVYWYQQSLDQGLQFLIQYYNGEERAKGNILERFSAQQFPDLHSELNLSSLELGDSALYFCASSVDGRDGEDTQYFGPGTRLTVL.

This clone was counted a single time. V gene TRBV13 combines with J gene TRBJ2-7; 14 bases agree with TRBD2. Germline V gene data show CDR1 as PRHDT and CDR2 as FYEKMQ (reference sequence). This CDR3 is 16 amino acids long. V shed 5 bases and J 2 bases; nucleotides not matched to a gene: 5. CDR3 DNA sequence: TGTGCCAGCAGCCAAGGGACTAGCGGGAGACCCTACGAGCAGTACTTC. Its protein is CASSQGTSGRPYEQYF. Full variable domain (remainder filled in from reference TRBV13 and TRBJ2-7): AAGVIQSPRHLIKEKRETATLKCYPIPRHDTVYWYQQGPGQDPQFLISFYEKMQSDKGSIPDRFSAQQFSDYHSELNMSSLELGDSALYFCASSQGTSGRPYEQYFGPGTRLTVT.

V gene TRBV28 combines with J gene TRBJ1-5; the match to TRBD1 covers 8 bases. The CDR3 consists of 15 residues. CDR1 and CDR2 (germline): MDHEN, SYDVKM. V lost 1 base, J lost 5 bases, and 4 bases stayed unmatched. CDR3 sequence (DNA): TGTGCCAGCAGTTTATTTCGGGACAGGTATCAGCCCCAGCATTTT. Translating gives CASSLFRDRYQPQHF.

DNA of the CDR3: TGTGCCAGCAGCGAAACCCTAGCCCCCTACGAGCAGTACTTC. Translating it yields CASSETLAPYEQYF. The V gene is TRBV7-9, the J gene TRBJ2-7; the D gene is possibly TRBD2 (5 bases). Germline V gives CDR1 SEHNR, CDR2 FQNEAQ (reference sequence). V dropped 5 bases and J dropped 2 bases, with 13 bases sitting between them. This CDR3 has 14 residues.

V is TRBV5-1 and J is TRBJ1-4; possibly TRBD1 for D (6 bases). Germline V gene sequence: CDR1 SGHRS, CDR2 YFSETQ. The CDR3 loop spans 15 amino acids. The ends were cut back, 4 bases at V and 3 bases at J, with 13 bases in the middle. In DNA, the CDR3 is TGCGCCAGCAGCCGCGTCAGGGGTGCTAATGAAAAACTGTTTTTT. Protein: CASSRVRGANEKLFF.

This clone has a single count. The chain is built from TRBV29-1 and TRBJ1-5, with a possible D match to TRBD1 (6 bases). V lost 5 bases, J lost 4 bases, and 9 bases lay in between. CDR1 is SQVTM and CDR2 is ANQGSEA in the germline V gene. The CDR3 sequence is 12 residues long. This chain's CDR3 is CSVQQGNQPQHF. The CDR3 DNA sequence: TGCAGCGTTCAACAGGGAAATCAGCCCCAGCATTTT.

This clone occurred a few times. The CDR3 spells CASSPSYRTDYGYTF. CDR3 nucleotides: TGTGCCAGCAGCCCATCCTACAGGACCGACTATGGCTACACCTTC. V is TRBV6-5 and J is TRBJ1-2, with D possibly TRBD1 on 5 matching bases. The germline V gene encodes CDR1 MNHEY and CDR2 SVGAGI. The V and J ends lost 6 bases and 3 bases respectively, with 17 bases between them. CDR3 length equals 15 residues.

The chain uses TRBV6-5 and TRBJ1-1; 8 positions agree with TRBD1. The trim removed 6 bases at V and 5 bases at J, leaving 5 bases unmatched. Germline CDR1 and CDR2: MNHEY and SVGAGI. This CDR3 region has 13 residues. The CDR3 here is CASRQGGLTEAFF. The CDR3 nucleotides read TGTGCCAGCAGACAGGGGGGGTTGACTGAAGCTTTCTTT.

This clone has a single count. This chain connects TRBV19 to TRBJ2-3; the match to TRBD2 covers 12 bases. Germline loops: CDR1 LNHDA, CDR2 SQIVND (reference sequence). V dropped 5 bases and J dropped 1; count of bases not matched to a gene: 7. CDR3 size: 17 residues. Here the CDR3 DNA reads TGTGCCAGTAGTCGCGGACTAGCGGGACGGGGCACAGATACGCAGTATTTT. Protein product: CASSRGLAGRGTDTQYF.

The gene calls are TRBV21-1 and TRBJ2-2; the table assigns TRBD1, which was not confirmed against the DNA. TRBV21-1 is a recognized pseudogene. This CDR3 contains 19 residues. The CDR3 loop is CASSPYSDRVESRTGELFF. In DNA, the CDR3 is TGTGCCAGCAGCCCATACTCTGACAGGGTGGAGTCAAGGACCGGGGAGCTGTTTTTT.

This chain links TRBV10-3 with TRBJ2-7; TRBD1 is a possible D gene (6 bases). This CDR3 is built from 15 residues. Trimming removed 4 bases from V and 4 bases from J, with 17 bases in between. Germline assignment: CDR1 ENHRY and CDR2 SYGVKD. As DNA, the CDR3 is TGTGCCATCAGTGTAGATCGGACAGTAGGTTACGAGCAGTACTTC. Translated: CAISVDRTVGYEQYF.

The J gene is TRBJ2-3, the V gene TRBV5-6, with 10 positions matching TRBD2. This CDR3 comprises 16 residues. The V gene's germline CDR1 is SGHDT and CDR2 YYEEEE. J gave up 2 bases and V 2 bases, and 5 bases lay outside the gene matches. CDR3 DNA sequence: TGTGCCAGCAGCTTACAGCGGGGGGGATACACAGATACGCAGTATTTT. The encoded protein is CASSLQRGGYTDTQYF.

The chain links TRBV30 to TRBJ2-7; D possibly corresponds to TRBD1 (6 bases). Germline V CDR1 and CDR2: GTSNPN, SVGIG (reference sequence). The CDR3 contains 14 residues. V lost 1 base and J lost 3, with 13 bases in between. The CDR3 protein is CAWSAGQSNYEQYF. For the CDR3, the DNA is TGTGCCTGGAGTGCAGGACAGTCTAACTACGAGCAGTACTTC.

The J gene is TRBJ1-1, the V gene TRBV7-3; TRBD1 aligns across 8 bases. Losses at the gene ends were 5 bases for V and 7 bases for J; bases not matched to a gene: 12. The CDR3 totals 15 residues. Germline-derived CDR1 and CDR2 are SGHTA and FQGTGA. The DNA for the CDR3 is TGTGCCAGCAGCAACGGACAGGGCACCATTCGTGAAGCTTTCTTT. Translation gives CASSNGQGTIREAFF. The full variable domain, completed using reference TRBV7-3 and TRBJ1-1, is GAGVSQTPSNKVTEKGKYVELRCDPISGHTALYWYRQSLGQGPEFLIYFQGTGAADDSGLPNDRFFAVRPEGSVSTLKIQRTERGDSAVYLCASSNGQGTIREAFFGQGTRLTVV.

The genes are TRBV6-6 and TRBJ2-3, with D uncertain. This CDR3 region has 13 residues. Germline V CDR1 and CDR2: MNHNY, SVGAGI (reference sequence). Trimming shortened V by 5 bases and J by 4 bases, and 10 bases separated the two germline ends. The CDR3 spells CASSPQVADTQYF. The CDR3 DNA is TGTGCCAGCAGTCCCCAGGTAGCAGATACGCAGTATTTT.

The chain is built from TRBV5-1 and TRBJ2-7; TRBD2 matches 8 bases. Germline assignment: CDR1 SGHRS and CDR2 YFSETQ. The CDR3 is made up of 14 amino acids. After removal of 4 bases from V and 3 bases from J, the junction contained 6 bases not matched to a gene. CDR3 in amino acids: CASSPGGRNYEQYF. For the CDR3, the DNA is TGCGCCAGCAGCCCGGGGGGGAGGAACTACGAGCAGTACTTC. Drawing the rest from reference TRBV5-1 and TRBJ2-7, the complete variable domain is KAGVTQTPRYLIKTRGQQVTLSCSPISGHRSVSWYQQTPGQGLQFLFEYFSETQRNKGNFPGRFSGRQFSNSRSEMNVSTLELGDSALYLCASSPGGRNYEQYFGPGTRLTVT.

This sequence joins TRBV5-1 and TRBJ1-3; D may be TRBD1 (5 bases). Germline V CDR1 and CDR2: SGHRS, YFSETQ. The CDR3 is 16 amino acids. Trimming took 1 base from V and 0 from J, leaving 11 bases between them. Here the CDR3 reads CASSLSPGGSGNTIYF. CDR3 coding DNA: TGCGCCAGCAGCTTGTCCCCGGGGGGCTCTGGAAACACCATATATTTT.

The DNA for the CDR3 is TGTGCCAGCAGCCCCTCAGGACAGACTGGAAACACCATATATTTT. Translation: CASSPSGQTGNTIYF. The rearrangement uses TRBV7-9 and TRBJ1-3; possibly TRBD1 for D (6 bases). This CDR3 has 15 residues. Per the germline V gene, CDR1 is SEHNR and CDR2 is FQNEAQ (reference sequence). V was pared by 5 bases and J by 2 bases, with 13 bases between. The whole variable domain, filled in from reference TRBV7-9 and TRBJ1-3, reads DTGVSQNPRHKITKRGQNVTFRCDPISEHNRLYWYRQTLGQGPEFLTYFQNEAQLEKSRLLSDRFSAERPKGSFSTLEIQRTEQGDSAMYLCASSPSGQTGNTIYFGEGSWLTVV.

The sample holds a few counts of this clone. The V gene is TRBV15, the J gene TRBJ2-1; TRBD1 matches 8 bases. The germline V gene has CDR1 LNHNV and CDR2 YYDKDF (reference sequence). V was pared by 5 bases and J by 1 base, with 7 bases of the junction left unmatched. The CDR3 runs to 16 residues. The CDR3 sequence is CATSEHRGESYNEQFF. DNA for the CDR3: TGTGCCACCAGCGAACACAGGGGGGAGTCCTACAATGAGCAGTTCTTC.

The rearrangement joins TRBV4-1 to TRBJ1-5; D is possibly TRBD1 (5 bases). Trimming cost V 7 bases and J 1 base, with 14 bases left between them. Germline lookup yields CDR1 MGHRA and CDR2 YSYEKL. CDR3 size: 15 residues. In DNA form, the CDR3 reads TGCGCCAGCAACGCCGTCGGGGGGAGCAATCAGCCCCAGCATTTT. Encoded protein: CASNAVGGSNQPQHF.

V usage is TRBV11-2 and J usage is TRBJ1-2, with 7 bases aligning to TRBD1. CDR3 size: 16 residues. V was pared by 5 bases and J by 7 bases, with 16 bases of the junction left unmatched. The germline V gene has CDR1 SGHAT and CDR2 FQNNGV. CDR3 sequence reads: CASSREQNRGVSGYTF. In nucleotides, the CDR3 is TGTGCCAGCAGCCGCGAACAGAACAGGGGAGTGTCTGGCTACACCTTC.

The chain couples TRBV5-1 to TRBJ2-3; D not resolved. Trimming removed 0 bases from V and 3 bases from J, with 8 bases in between. In germline, CDR1 is SGHRS, CDR2 YFSETQ. This CDR3 is 14 amino acids long. The CDR3 here is CASSLEPTTDTQYF. In nucleotides, the CDR3 is TGCGCCAGCAGCTTGGAACCCACAACAGATACGCAGTATTTT.

The chain combines TRBV9 with TRBJ2-7; D unresolved. The germline V gene encodes CDR1 SGDLS and CDR2 YYNGEE. Between the trimmed V and J ends, which lost 0 bases and 0 bases, there was a span of 10 bases. This CDR3 contains 15 residues. CDR3 amino acids: CASSVDAFSSYEQYF. The CDR3 DNA reads as TGTGCCAGCAGCGTAGACGCCTTCAGCTCCTACGAGCAGTACTTC.